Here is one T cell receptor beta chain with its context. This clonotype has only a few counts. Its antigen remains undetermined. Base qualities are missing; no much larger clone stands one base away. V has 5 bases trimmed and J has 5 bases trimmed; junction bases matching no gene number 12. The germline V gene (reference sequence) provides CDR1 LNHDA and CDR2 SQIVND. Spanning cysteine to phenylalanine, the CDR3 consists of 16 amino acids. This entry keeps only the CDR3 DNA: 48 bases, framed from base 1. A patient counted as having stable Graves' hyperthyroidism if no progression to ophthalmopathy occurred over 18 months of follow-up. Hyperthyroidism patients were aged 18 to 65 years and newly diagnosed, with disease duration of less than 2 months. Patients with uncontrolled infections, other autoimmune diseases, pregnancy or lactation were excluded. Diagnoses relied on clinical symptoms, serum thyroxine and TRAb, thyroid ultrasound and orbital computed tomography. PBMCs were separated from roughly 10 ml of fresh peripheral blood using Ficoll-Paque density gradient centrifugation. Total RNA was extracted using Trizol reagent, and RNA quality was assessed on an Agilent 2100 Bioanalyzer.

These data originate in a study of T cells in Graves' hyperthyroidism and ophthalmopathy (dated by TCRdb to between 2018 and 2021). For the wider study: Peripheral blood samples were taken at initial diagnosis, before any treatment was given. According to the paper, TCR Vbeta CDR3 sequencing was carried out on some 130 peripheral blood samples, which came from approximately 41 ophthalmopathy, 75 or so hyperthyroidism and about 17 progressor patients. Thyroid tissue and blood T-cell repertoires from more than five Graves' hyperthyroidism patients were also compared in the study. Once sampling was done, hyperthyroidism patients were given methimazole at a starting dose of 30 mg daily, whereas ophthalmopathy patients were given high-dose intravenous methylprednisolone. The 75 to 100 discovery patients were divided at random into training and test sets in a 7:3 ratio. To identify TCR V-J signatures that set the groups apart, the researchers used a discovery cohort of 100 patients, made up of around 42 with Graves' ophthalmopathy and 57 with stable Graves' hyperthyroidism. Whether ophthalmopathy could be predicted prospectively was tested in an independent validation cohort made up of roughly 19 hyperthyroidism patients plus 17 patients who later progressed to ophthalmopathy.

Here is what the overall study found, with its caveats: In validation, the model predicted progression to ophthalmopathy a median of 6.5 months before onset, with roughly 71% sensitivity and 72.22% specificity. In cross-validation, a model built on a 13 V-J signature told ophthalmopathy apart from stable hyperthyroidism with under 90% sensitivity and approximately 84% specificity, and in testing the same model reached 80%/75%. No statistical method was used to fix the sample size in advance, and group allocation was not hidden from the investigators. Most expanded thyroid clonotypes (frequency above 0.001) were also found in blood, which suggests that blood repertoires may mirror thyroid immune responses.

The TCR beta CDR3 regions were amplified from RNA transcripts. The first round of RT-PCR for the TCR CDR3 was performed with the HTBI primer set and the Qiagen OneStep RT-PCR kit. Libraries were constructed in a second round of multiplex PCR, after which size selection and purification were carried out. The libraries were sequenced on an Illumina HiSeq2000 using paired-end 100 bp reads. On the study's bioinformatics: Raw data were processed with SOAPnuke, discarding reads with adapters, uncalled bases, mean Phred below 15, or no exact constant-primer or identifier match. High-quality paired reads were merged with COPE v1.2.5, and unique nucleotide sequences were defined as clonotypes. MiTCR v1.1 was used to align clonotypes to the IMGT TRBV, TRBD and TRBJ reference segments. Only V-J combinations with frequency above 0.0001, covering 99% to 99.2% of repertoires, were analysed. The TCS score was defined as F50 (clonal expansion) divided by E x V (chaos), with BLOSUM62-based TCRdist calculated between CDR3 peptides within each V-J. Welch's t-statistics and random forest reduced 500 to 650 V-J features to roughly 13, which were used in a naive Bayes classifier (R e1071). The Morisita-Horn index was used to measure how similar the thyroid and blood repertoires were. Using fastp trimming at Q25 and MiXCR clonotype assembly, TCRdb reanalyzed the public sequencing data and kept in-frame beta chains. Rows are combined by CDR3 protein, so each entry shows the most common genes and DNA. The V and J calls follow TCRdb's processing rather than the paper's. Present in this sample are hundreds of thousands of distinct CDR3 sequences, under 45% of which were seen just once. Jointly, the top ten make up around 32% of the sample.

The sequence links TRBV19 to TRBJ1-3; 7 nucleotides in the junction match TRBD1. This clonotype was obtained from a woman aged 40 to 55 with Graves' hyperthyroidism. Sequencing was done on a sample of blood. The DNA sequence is TGTGCCAGTAGTCCCACCCTGACAGGGATTAGAAACACCATATATTTT. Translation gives CASSPTLTGIRNTIYF.